These 21 T cell receptor beta chains share one sample of origin, sequenced in a study of read filtering for tumor transcriptome and immune sequencing. The library was built from about 400 ng RNA with molecular barcoded adaptors for alpha/delta and beta/gamma chains. TCRdb processed the reads anew with MiXCR; each CDR3 protein has one entry. The top ten clones hold approximately 70% of a sample with about 23,000 distinct CDR3 sequences, approximately 14% of them seen once. Input material: a population of CD138-negative cells sorted from bone marrow. Every receptor here comes from a donor aged 40 or older with multiple myeloma.

About this clonotype itself: Given a much more abundant clone one base away, this may be a read error. This sequence joins TRBV6-2 or TRBV6-3 and TRBJ1-6; D ambiguous. V dropped 0 bases and J dropped 14 bases, with 11 bases sitting between them. CDR1 is MNHEY and CDR2 is SVGEGT in the germline V gene. This CDR3 comprises 13 residues. The CDR3 is CASSYSYLHTLHF. The DNA for the CDR3 is TGTGCCAGCAGTTACTCGTATCTTCATACCCTCCACTTT.

This clonotype occurred many times. The chain combines TRBV29-1 with TRBJ2-6; D gene ambiguous. V shed 5 bases and J shed 0 bases, with 17 bases lying between them. CDR3 length equals 17 residues. Germline loops: CDR1 SQVTM, CDR2 ANQGSEA. The CDR3 protein is CSVSADPSLSGANVLTF. The CDR3 nucleotides are TGCAGCGTTTCGGCGGACCCCTCCCTCTCTGGGGCCAACGTCCTGACTTTC.

The count of this clonotype is one. A clone one base away is much larger, so this may be a read error. The chain combines TRBV6-1 with TRBJ2-3; 13 nucleotides align to TRBD2. The CDR3 consists of 18 residues. Per the germline V gene, CDR1 is MNHNS and CDR2 is SASEGT. CDR3 DNA sequence: TGTGCCAGCAACCCAATGGCCGGACTAGCGGGAGTGGGGGATACGCTGTATTTT. It codes for CASNPMAGLAGVGDTLYF.

This clonotype was observed many times. The rearrangement joins TRBV5-1 to TRBJ2-5; maybe TRBD1 (5 bases). The CDR3 runs to 12 residues. Trimming removed 4 bases at V and 5 bases at J, with 9 bases between. Germline CDR1 reads SGHRS; CDR2 reads YFSETQ. CDR3 bases: TGCGCCAGCAGCGCGGCAGGGGAGACCCAGTACTTC. Its translation is CASSAAGETQYF.

With regard to this clonotype: A much more abundant neighbour one base away suggests this may be a read error. This chain uses TRBV11-1 with TRBJ2-2; D may correspond to TRBD1 or TRBD2 (6 bases each). Germline CDR1 SGHAT, CDR2 FQDESV (reference sequence). The CDR3 covers 14 residues. The CDR3 DNA reads as TGTGCCAGCAGGGGACACGCGAACACCGGGGGGCTGTTTTTT. It encodes CASRGHANTGGLFF.

The gene calls are TRBV7-2 and TRBJ2-2; D perhaps matches TRBD1 (6 bases). The ends were cut back, 5 bases at V and 3 bases at J, with 16 bases in the middle. The CDR3 has 16 amino acids. Germline loops: CDR1 SGHTA, CDR2 FQGNSA. In DNA, the CDR3 is TGTGCCAGCAGCGAGGGGCAGGGGCCATACACCGGGGAGCTGTTTTTT. Protein: CASSEGQGPYTGELFF.

As DNA, the CDR3 is TGCAGCGTCGCGGAGGGTAGAGAGACCCAGTACTTC. Translated: CSVAEGRETQYF. V and J are TRBV29-1 and TRBJ2-5, with a tentative D call TRBD2 (6 bases). The germline V gene encodes CDR1 SQVTM and CDR2 ANQGSEA. The CDR3 runs 12 residues. V gave up 6 bases and J gave up 4 bases, with 12 bases separating them.

This clonotype was counted many times. This rearrangement joins TRBV28 to TRBJ2-1; TRBD2 is a possible D gene (6 bases). CDR1 and CDR2 (germline): MDHEN, SYDVKM. The V and J ends lost 5 bases and 2 bases respectively, with 13 bases between them. The CDR3 has 15 amino acids. The CDR3 is CASSDTGTPYNEQFF. The CDR3 DNA follows: TGTGCCAGCAGTGATACCGGGACTCCCTACAATGAGCAGTTCTTC.

The table lists this clonotype with many counts. The V gene is TRBV11-2, the J gene TRBJ2-7; 11 positions agree with TRBD2. The V segment lost 3 bases and the J segment 2 bases; nucleotides outside the gene matches: 9. Germline CDR1 reads SGHAT; CDR2 reads FQNNGV. The CDR3 is 17 amino acids. The CDR3 spells CASSFPLTSGIPYEQYF. As DNA, the CDR3 is TGTGCCAGCAGCTTCCCCTTGACTAGCGGGATCCCCTACGAGCAGTACTTC.

The V call is TRBV29-1, the J call TRBJ2-3, with D possibly TRBD1 on 6 matching bases. CDR1 and CDR2 from the germline V gene are SQVTM and ANQGSEA. The CDR3 covers 14 residues. V lost 5 bases and J lost 4, with 16 bases in between. This chain's CDR3 is CSVLRGLGSDTQYF. As DNA, the CDR3 is TGCAGCGTTCTCAGGGGCCTTGGATCAGATACGCAGTATTTT.

This clonotype was seen a handful of times. A much larger clone lies a single base off, so this may be a read error. The chain combines TRBV20-1 with TRBJ2-7; D remains ambiguous. This CDR3 comprises 11 residues. Germline CDR1 is DFQATT and CDR2 is SNEGSKA (reference sequence). The CDR3 bases are TGCGGTGCTAGAGATCCTGACGAGCAGTACTTC. Its translation: CGARDPDEQYF.

The J gene is TRBJ2-7, the V gene TRBV7-6; 9 bases align to TRBD2. Per germline, CDR1 SGHVS and CDR2 FNYEAQ. V trimming: 5 bases; J trimming: 3 bases; junction bases outside the gene matches: 8. The CDR3 length is 15 residues. The CDR3 DNA follows: TGTGCCAGCAGCCCCCGACTAGCGGAGAGCTACGAGCAGTACTTC. Protein sequence: CASSPRLAESYEQYF.

At least ten counts were recorded for this clonotype. The chain links TRBV29-1 to TRBJ2-7; possible D gene TRBD2, 5 bases. This CDR3 comprises 16 residues. The V and J ends lost 2 bases and 0 bases respectively, with 17 bases between them. CDR1 is SQVTM, CDR2 ANQGSEA, per germline. In DNA form, the CDR3 reads TGCAGCGTTGAATCCCGGAGGTCCCGTGGCTCCTACGAGCAGTACTTC. Translating it yields CSVESRRSRGSYEQYF.

This clonotype was detected once. The genes are TRBV29-1 and TRBJ1-2, with a weak D call TRBD1 (5 bases). Germline loops: CDR1 SQVTM, CDR2 ANQGSEA. V gave up 4 bases and J gave up 4 bases, with 13 bases separating them. This CDR3 is built from 13 residues. The CDR3 DNA is TGCAGCGTTGGTCCCCCCCAGGGCTATGGCTACACCTTC. Protein product: CSVGPPQGYGYTF.

This clonotype has at least ten counts. The chain combines TRBV4-2 with TRBJ2-6; 12 bases agree with TRBD2. Germline CDR1 reads LGHNA; CDR2 reads YNFKEQ. This CDR3 has 17 residues. V shed 5 bases and J 0 bases; nucleotides not matched to a gene: 2. The CDR3 sequence is CASSKTSGSSGANVLTF. As DNA, the CDR3 is TGTGCCAGCAGCAAGACTAGCGGGAGCTCTGGGGCCAACGTCCTGACTTTC.

This clonotype was found a few times. The V and J genes are TRBV4-1 and TRBJ2-4; perhaps TRBD1 as D (6 bases). Trimming cost V 6 bases and J 7 bases, with 13 bases left between them. The CDR3 length is 13 residues. The germline V gene has CDR1 MGHRA and CDR2 YSYEKL. CDR3 in DNA: TGCGCCAGCAGTGACAACAGGGCGAACATTCAGTACTTC. The encoded protein is CASSDNRANIQYF.

In this sample, this clonotype turned up many times. The J gene is TRBJ1-2, the V gene TRBV28, with TRBD1 as a possible D gene (5 bases). The V end was cut by 2 bases, the J end by 4 bases, with 11 bases between. CDR1 and CDR2 (germline): MDHEN, SYDVKM. The CDR3 is 14 amino acids. This CDR3 is CASSLTGGGYGYTF. The CDR3 nucleotides are TGTGCCAGCAGTTTAACCGGGGGAGGCTATGGCTACACCTTC.

This clonotype was seen at least ten times. The chain recombines TRBV5-1 with TRBJ2-3; D possibly corresponds to TRBD2 (6 bases). CDR3 size: 15 residues. The germline V gene has CDR1 SGHRS and CDR2 YFSETQ. Trimming pared 3 bases from V and 2 bases from J, leaving 13 bases between. The CDR3 protein is CASSSQGLSTDTQYF. The CDR3 coding sequence is TGCGCCAGCAGCTCCCAGGGACTCTCCACAGATACGCAGTATTTT.

Many counts were recorded for this clonotype. This chain joins TRBV5-1 and TRBJ1-4; the D gene is possibly TRBD1 (6 bases). CDR1 is SGHRS, CDR2 YFSETQ, per germline. V was cut by 0 bases and J by 8 bases, with 11 bases left in between. This CDR3 region has 14 residues. The CDR3 region has the DNA TGCGCCAGCAGCTTGGATACAGGGCTAGAAAAACTGTTTTTT. Protein: CASSLDTGLEKLFF.

The rearrangement joins TRBV18 to TRBJ1-1, with no clear D. Germline assignment: CDR1 KGHSH and CDR2 LQKENI. V lost 3 bases to trimming and J lost 2 bases, with 4 bases between them. This CDR3 comprises 12 residues. The CDR3 reads CASSPYNTEAFF. DNA of the CDR3: TGTGCCAGCTCACCTTATAACACTGAAGCTTTCTTT.

This clonotype was detected many times. V usage is TRBV28 and J usage is TRBJ2-1, with 9 bases identical to TRBD1. Germline CDR1 and CDR2: MDHEN and SYDVKM. CDR3 length equals 15 residues. After removal of 7 bases from V and 4 bases from J, the junction contained 8 bases not matched to a gene. The CDR3 region is CASTSGDRAYNEQFF. In DNA form, the CDR3 reads TGTGCCAGCACCTCGGGGGACAGGGCGTACAATGAGCAGTTCTTC.